A single sample is the source of the 23 T cell receptor beta chains below, sequenced in a study of T cells in tuberculosis. Measured with immunoSEQ multiplex PCR; TCRdb has only the in-frame clones, and not every one. The sample includes more than 35,000 clones, approximately 93% of them seen just once. Source material: PBMCs. These receptors were collected from a donor between 10 and 35 years old with latent tuberculosis or without tuberculosis infection.

The chain is built from TRBV4-1 and TRBJ1-2; TRBD1 matches at 9 bases. V lost 2 bases and J lost 3; bases outside the gene matches: 4. CDR1 MGHRA and CDR2 YSYEKL come from the germline V gene. The CDR3 extends over 15 amino acids. The CDR3 nucleotides are TGCGCCAGCAGCCAATTACAGGGGGCAGACTATGGCTACACCTTC. Its translation: CASSQLQGADYGYTF.

V gene TRBV2 combines with J gene TRBJ2-7; D perhaps matches TRBD1 (6 bases). Between the trimmed V and J ends, which lost 5 bases and 6 bases, there was a span of 17 bases. The germline gives CDR1 SNHLY, CDR2 FYNNEI. The length of the CDR3 is 14 residues. The CDR3 is CASSSSRGGLEQYF. The CDR3 nucleotides read TGTGCCAGCAGTAGCTCTAGAGGGGGTCTCGAGCAGTACTTC. The full variable domain, in which reference TRBV2 and TRBJ2-7 provide the parts outside the CDR3, is EPEVTQTPSHQVTQMGQEVILRCVPISNHLYFYWYRQILGQKVEFLVSFYNNEISEKSEIFDDQFSVERPDGSNFTLKIRSTKLEDSAMYFCASSSSRGGLEQYFGPGTRLTVT.

The chain recombines TRBV4-1 with TRBJ2-2, with D unresolved. The CDR3 runs to 14 residues. With 2 bases removed from V and 6 bases from J, the gap between germline ends came to 10 bases. Germline assignment: CDR1 MGHRA and CDR2 YSYEKL. The CDR3 DNA sequence: TGCGCCAGCAGCCAATTTGTTAGCTCCGGGGAGCTGTTTTTT. Protein: CASSQFVSSGELFF.

This sequence joins TRBV6-5 and TRBJ2-1; D might be TRBD2 (7 bases). The CDR3 consists of 15 residues. Germline-derived CDR1 and CDR2 are MNHEY and SVGAGI. Trimming stripped 3 bases from V and 9 bases from J, with 18 bases between. The CDR3 DNA reads TGTGCCAGCAGTTATGCCCGGGGGGCCGTCGGTGAGCAGTTCTTC. Protein: CASSYARGAVGEQFF.

The chain carries TRBV10-1 and TRBJ1-2; perhaps TRBD1 as D (6 bases). CDR1 and CDR2 from the germline V gene are WNHNN and SYGVQD (reference sequence). The CDR3 covers 13 residues. The germline V and J ends were trimmed by 9 bases and 4 bases, with 15 bases remaining between them. CDR3 nucleotide sequence: TGCGCCAGTTGGGGAGGGGGGGCCTATGGCTACACCTTC. The encoded protein is CASWGGGAYGYTF.

The chain combines TRBV4-1 with TRBJ1-2; D unresolved. Germline CDR1 is MGHRA and CDR2 is YSYEKL. With 1 base removed from V and 4 bases from J, the gap between germline ends came to 19 bases. CDR3 length: 17 amino acids. This CDR3 is CASSQVYAHSDSYGYTF. CDR3 in DNA: TGCGCCAGCAGCCAAGTTTACGCTCACTCCGACTCCTATGGCTACACCTTC.

The V and J genes are TRBV7-3 and TRBJ2-2; TRBD2 might be the D (7 bases). Germline V lookup: CDR1 SGHTA, CDR2 FQGTGA. CDR3 size: 16 residues. V lost 3 bases and J lost 2, with 13 bases in between. The CDR3 sequence: CASSFGGLPNTGELFF. The CDR3 nucleotides read TGTGCCAGCAGCTTCGGGGGGCTTCCTAACACCGGGGAGCTGTTTTTT. Full variable domain (outside the CDR3, taken from reference TRBV7-3 and TRBJ2-2): GAGVSQTPSNKVTEKGKYVELRCDPISGHTALYWYRQSLGQGPEFLIYFQGTGAADDSGLPNDRFFAVRPEGSVSTLKIQRTERGDSAVYLCASSFGGLPNTGELFFGEGSRLTVL.

The V gene is TRBV27, the J gene TRBJ1-2, with D hard to call. CDR1 is MNHEY and CDR2 is SMNVEV in the germline V gene (reference sequence). The length of the CDR3 is 12 residues. With 6 bases removed from V and 7 bases from J, the gap between germline ends came to 12 bases. CDR3 amino acids: CASRTPGGGYTF. The CDR3 coding sequence is TGTGCCAGCAGGACTCCCGGTGGTGGCTACACCTTC.

The V call is TRBV27, the J call TRBJ1-2, with 9 bases aligning to TRBD1. The V segment lost 5 bases and the J segment 5 bases; nucleotides outside the gene matches: 3. The CDR3 is 13 residues long. The germline V gene encodes CDR1 MNHEY and CDR2 SMNVEV (reference sequence). The CDR3 reads CASSQGQGYGYTF. CDR3 coding DNA: TGTGCCAGCAGTCAAGGACAGGGGTATGGCTACACCTTC.

CDR3 protein: CASSAILGNTEAFF. The CDR3 region has the DNA TGTGCCAGCAGCGCCATCCTCGGGAACACTGAAGCTTTCTTT. The chain recombines TRBV9 with TRBJ1-1; D is uncertain. The V and J ends lost 3 bases and 1 base respectively, with 10 bases between them. Germline V gene lookup returns CDR1 SGDLS and CDR2 YYNGEE. The CDR3 consists of 14 residues.

V usage is TRBV9 and J usage is TRBJ2-7; 8 bases fit TRBD2. With 5 bases clipped from V and 2 bases from J, the junction kept 9 bases outside the gene matches. Germline V gene data show CDR1 as SGDLS and CDR2 as YYNGEE. The CDR3 extends over 15 amino acids. The CDR3 DNA reads TGTGCCAGCAGTTTTGCAGCGGGGGAAACCTACGAGCAGTACTTC. Protein: CASSFAAGETYEQYF.

The rearrangement joins TRBV27 to TRBJ1-1; D unresolved. Germline V gene data show CDR1 as MNHEY and CDR2 as SMNVEV (reference sequence). V was cut by 0 bases and J by 3 bases, with 8 bases left in between. This CDR3 spans 14 amino acids. In DNA form, the CDR3 reads TGTGCCAGCAGTTTATCGCGCGGTGACACTGAAGCTTTCTTT. It encodes CASSLSRGDTEAFF.

The chain combines TRBV23-1 with TRBJ1-2; possible D gene TRBD1, 6 bases. TRBV23-1 qualifies as an ORF whose function is uncertain. V shed 2 bases and J shed 5 bases, with 18 bases lying between them. This CDR3 is built from 16 residues. The CDR3 coding sequence is TGCGCCAGCAGTCAACTCGCGGGGGCCCGCAGGTATGGCTACACCTTC. This gives the protein CASSQLAGARRYGYTF.

This sequence joins TRBV11-2 and TRBJ1-6, with a tentative D call TRBD1 (6 bases). Deletions cut 5 bases from V and 13 bases from J, with 18 bases between. This CDR3 is built from 14 residues. Germline V gives CDR1 SGHAT, CDR2 FQNNGV. The DNA of the CDR3 is TGTGCCAGCAGCGTCCGGGACAATCTACGGCCCCTCCACTTT. Translated: CASSVRDNLRPLHF.

CDR3 loop: CASSQGQGPNQPQHF. The CDR3 DNA sequence: TGCGCCAGCAGCCAAGGACAGGGACCCAATCAGCCCCAGCATTTT. The chain employs TRBV4-1 and TRBJ1-5; 7 bases fit TRBD1. This CDR3 region has 15 residues. The J segment lost 3 bases and the V segment lost 1 base, leaving 3 bases of the junction unmatched. Germline loops: CDR1 MGHRA, CDR2 YSYEKL.

The CDR3 DNA follows: TGTGCCAGCAGCTTAGGAGGGCGGGGGGAAGATACGCAGTATTTT. Its protein is CASSLGGRGEDTQYF. The chain couples TRBV11-3 to TRBJ2-3; 8 positions match TRBD2. V gave up 1 base and J gave up 5 bases; unmatched junction bases: 5. The germline V gene encodes CDR1 SGHNT and CDR2 YENEEA. This CDR3 is built from 15 residues.

V is TRBV6-1 and J is TRBJ2-2; tentatively, D is TRBD2 (5 bases). V shed 6 bases and J shed 6 bases, with 11 bases lying between them. This CDR3 is built from 13 residues. Germline values: CDR1 MNHNS, CDR2 SASEGT. The CDR3 spells CASRTPGSGELFF. The CDR3 DNA follows: TGTGCCAGCAGGACCCCGGGATCCGGGGAGCTGTTTTTT.

The rearrangement links TRBV27 to TRBJ1-5; D not certain. The CDR3 length is 12 residues. The germline V and J ends were trimmed by 9 bases and 6 bases, with 12 bases remaining between them. In germline, CDR1 is MNHEY, CDR2 SMNVEV (reference sequence). The CDR3 region is CASREYGQPQHF. The CDR3 nucleotides read TGTGCCAGTAGGGAGTACGGTCAGCCCCAGCATTTT.

This chain joins TRBV5-6 and TRBJ2-3, with 11 bases that match TRBD2. There are 15 residues in the CDR3. Germline V gene lookup returns CDR1 SGHDT and CDR2 YYEEEE. Trimming cost V 1 base and J 4 bases; bases outside gene matches: 2. The CDR3 region has the DNA TGTGCCAGCAGCTTGCTAGCGGGGGGTCCAGATACGCAGTATTTT. It specifies CASSLLAGGPDTQYF.

CDR3 in amino acids: CASSEKTGGGNTIYF. As DNA, the CDR3 is TGTGCCAGCAGCGAAAAGACAGGGGGCGGAAACACCATATATTTT. The rearrangement uses TRBV7-9 and TRBJ1-3; the match to TRBD1 covers 10 bases. V dropped 5 bases and J dropped 4; count of bases not matched to a gene: 5. Germline V lookup: CDR1 SEHNR, CDR2 FQNEAQ (reference sequence). This CDR3 spans 15 amino acids.

The chain links TRBV25-1 to TRBJ2-2, with TRBD2 identical over 8 bases. Germline assignment: CDR1 MGHDK and CDR2 SYGVNS. This CDR3 contains 16 residues. V lost 6 bases to trimming and J lost 5 bases; unmatched junction nucleotides: 11. CDR3 amino acids: CASSSSGGSRTGELFF. CDR3 nucleotide sequence: TGTGCCAGCAGCTCATCGGGAGGGTCCCGAACCGGGGAGCTGTTTTTT.

The sample holds one count of this clone. The gene calls are TRBV19 and TRBJ2-1; D uncertain. Deletions cut 1 base from V and 5 bases from J, with 6 bases between. Germline V CDR1 and CDR2: LNHDA, SQIVND (reference sequence). There are 13 residues in the CDR3. CDR3 nucleotide sequence: TGTGCCAGTAGTATAGGGCTCAACAATGAGCAGTTCTTC. It specifies CASSIGLNNEQFF.

J is TRBJ2-7 and V is TRBV14; D is undetermined. Germline V CDR1 and CDR2: SGHDN, FVKESK. This CDR3 is built from 14 residues. V was pared by 0 bases and J by 2 bases, with 8 bases between. The CDR3 DNA is TGTGCCAGCAGCCAAGAAAACAGCCCCTACGAGCAGTACTTC. Its translation is CASSQENSPYEQYF.